These 5 T cell receptor beta chains came from one sample sequenced in a study of shared clonotypes between healthy human individuals. Profiling relied on immunoSEQ multiplex PCR, and the TCRdb table lists in-frame clones only, not all of them. Of fewer than 550,000 clones listed, about 80% were seen once; the top ten hold about an eighth. What was sequenced was PBMCs. These receptors originate from a middle-aged woman in good health. Some clones in this sample may be carry-over from other donors' samples.

This chain uses TRBV4-3 with TRBJ2-1, with 12 positions matching TRBD1. V was clipped by 2 bases and J by 8 bases; unmatched bases: 7. This CDR3 has 16 amino acids. Per the germline V gene, CDR1 is LGHNA and CDR2 is YSLEER. This chain's CDR3 is CASSQPRGQGAHEQFF. DNA of the CDR3: TGCGCCAGCAGCCAACCGAGGGGACAGGGGGCGCATGAGCAGTTCTTC.

The chain links TRBV4-3 to TRBJ2-5, with D unresolved. The CDR3 loop spans 13 amino acids. Trimming shortened V by 0 bases and J by 5 bases, and 7 bases separated the two germline ends. CDR1 is LGHNA and CDR2 is YSLEER in the germline V gene. CDR3 bases: TGCGCCAGCAGCCAAGATCTCTGGGAGACCCAGTACTTC. It encodes CASSQDLWETQYF.

Comments on this clone: At the DNA level, this CDR3 is encoded by other sequences in the same sample as well. In DNA, the CDR3 is TGCGCCAGCAGCTTGGGGACAGGGAGGAATCAGCCCCAGCATTTT. It codes for CASSLGTGRNQPQHF. V gene TRBV5-1 combines with J gene TRBJ1-5, with 8 bases aligning to TRBD1. The CDR3 is 15 amino acids. Trimming removed 0 bases from V and 4 bases from J; junction bases left unmatched: 3. Germline lookup yields CDR1 SGHRS and CDR2 YFSETQ.

The V call is TRBV25-1, the J call TRBJ1-5; 10 bases align to TRBD1. The junction had 7 bases not matched to a gene; V was cut back by 4 bases and J by 4 bases. The CDR3 has 16 amino acids. Germline V gene lookup returns CDR1 MGHDK and CDR2 SYGVNS. This CDR3 is CASSGQGAGGNQPQHF. CDR3 nucleotide sequence: TGTGCCAGCAGTGGACAGGGGGCGGGAGGGAATCAGCCCCAGCATTTT.

The chain links TRBV5-1 to TRBJ2-1; TRBD2 matches 9 bases. The CDR3 is 18 residues long. V shed 2 bases and J 6 bases; nucleotides not matched to a gene: 15. Germline-derived CDR1 and CDR2 are SGHRS and YFSETQ. The CDR3 region has the DNA TGCGCCAGCAGCTTTCGATCGCTAGCGGGATATTTCGGCAATGAGCAGTTCTTC. Encoded protein: CASSFRSLAGYFGNEQFF.